The rows below give T cell receptor beta chains drawn from one sample of a study of blood T cell repertoires in COVID-19. TCRdb's copy holds only in-frame clones and misses some; the assay was immunoSEQ multiplex PCR. The table lists roughly 350,000 clones, about nine tenths of them singletons. The specimen sequenced was peripheral blood. Source of these receptors: a woman between 65 and 79 years old with COVID-19, enrolled during active disease. CDR3s include the opening cysteine and the closing phenylalanine or tryptophan. Each record gives: D gene, clone size, J gene, V gene, CDR3 protein, CDR3 DNA. The D gene is left open where the match is weak. Size tells how often a clone was seen (once, few, many) or the class of an expanded clone, and some rows leave it out.

NA | NA | TRBJ1-1 | TRBV27 | CASSLKGDSNTEAFF | TGTGCCAGCAGTTTAAAAGGGGATTCGAACACTGAAGCTTTCTTT
NA | NA | TRBJ2-5 | TRBV6-2/TRBV6-3 | CASSYGSGFQETQYF | TGTGCCAGCAGTTACGGTTCGGGGTTCCAAGAGACCCAGTACTTC
NA | NA | TRBJ1-2 | TRBV12-5 | CASGLAGEGGYTF | TGTGCTAGTGGTTTGGCAGGGGAGGGTGGCTACACCTTC
NA | NA | TRBJ1-5 | TRBV6-6 | CASTTGGNQPQHF | TGTGCCAGCACGACCGGAGGCAATCAGCCCCAGCATTTT
TRBD1 | few | TRBJ1-4 | TRBV11-2 | CASRTGGSTNEKLFF | TGTGCCAGCAGGACAGGGGGCTCGACTAATGAAAAACTGTTTTTT
NA | NA | TRBJ1-1 | TRBV28 | CASSLGGVEAEAFF | TGTGCCAGCAGTTTAGGGGGGGTGGAGGCTGAAGCTTTCTTT
NA | NA | TRBJ2-2 | TRBV9 | CASSVSPGETGELFF | TGTGCCAGCAGCGTATCCCCAGGGGAGACCGGGGAGCTGTTTTTT
TRBD2 | NA | TRBJ2-7 | TRBV28 | CASTTSGRGEQYF | TGTGCCAGTACGACTAGCGGGAGGGGCGAGCAGTACTTC
NA | NA | TRBJ2-3 | TRBV7-2 | CASSPGGGALGTQYF | TGTGCCAGCAGCCCAGGAGGGGGGGCACTCGGGACGCAGTATTTT
TRBD1 | NA | TRBJ2-1 | TRBV28 | CASSLVGQGTDEQFF | TGTGCCAGCAGTTTAGTGGGACAGGGGACCGATGAGCAGTTCTTC
NA | NA | TRBJ2-1 | TRBV7-2 | CASRPGYNEQFF | TGTGCCAGCAGGCCCGGGTACAATGAGCAGTTCTTC
TRBD1 | NA | TRBJ2-7 | TRBV18 | CASSQTGGYEQYF | TGTGCCAGCTCACAAACAGGGGGGTACGAGCAGTACTTC
TRBD2 | NA | TRBJ2-2 | TRBV29-1 | CSVWRGAAGELFF | TGCAGCGTTTGGCGGGGGGCCGCCGGGGAGCTGTTTTTT
TRBD1 | NA | TRBJ1-3 | TRBV5-1 | CASSPRDRGSTIYF | TGCGCCAGCAGCCCCCGGGACAGGGGGAGCACCATATATTTT
TRBD1 | NA | TRBJ2-7 | TRBV5-1 | CASRGQGGIEQYF | TGCGCCAGCAGAGGACAGGGAGGAATCGAGCAGTACTTC
NA | once | TRBJ1-2 | TRBV30 | CAWNGYGYTF | TGTGCCTGGAACGGGTATGGCTACACCTTC
NA | NA | TRBJ2-7 | TRBV10-1 | CASSEDRAYEQYF | TGCGCCAGCAGTGAGGACAGAGCCTACGAGCAGTACTTC
NA | NA | TRBJ2-7 | TRBV5-1 | CASSFLGQTYEQYF | TGCGCCAGCAGCTTTCTCGGACAAACCTACGAGCAGTACTTC
NA | NA | TRBJ2-1 | TRBV9 | CASSDGTHWNEQFF | TGTGCCAGCAGCGATGGGACTCACTGGAATGAGCAGTTCTTC
NA | NA | TRBJ1-4 | TRBV7-9 | CASSQRISKANEKLFF | TGTGCCAGCAGCCAGAGGATTTCCAAGGCTAATGAAAAACTGTTTTTT
TRBD2 | NA | TRBJ2-1 | TRBV5-4 | CASSNGLVSYEQFF | TGTGCCAGCAGTAACGGACTAGTTAGCTATGAGCAGTTCTTC
TRBD1 | NA | TRBJ1-1 | TRBV6-5 | CASSRDRANTEAFF | TGTGCCAGCAGTCGGGACAGGGCGAACACTGAAGCTTTCTTT
NA | NA | TRBJ2-5 | TRBV5-1 | CASSYGQTSQETQYF | TGCGCCAGCAGCTACGGACAGACATCACAAGAGACCCAGTACTTC
TRBD1 | NA | TRBJ2-1 | TRBV27 | CASSWTTGGGDEQFF | TGTGCCAGCAGCTGGACGACAGGGGGCGGGGATGAGCAGTTCTTC
TRBD1 | NA | TRBJ1-2 | TRBV6-5 | CASSPLGQAYGYTF | TGTGCCAGCAGTCCTCTTGGACAGGCCTATGGCTACACCTTC
TRBD1 | NA | TRBJ2-5 | TRBV23-1 | CASRQGDRRKNILGETQYF | TGCGCCAGCAGACAAGGGGACAGGAGGAAAAACATCCTGGGGGAGACCCAGTACTTC
TRBD1 | NA | TRBJ1-2 | TRBV6-5 | CATKEGQLNYGYTF | TGTGCCACTAAGGAGGGACAGCTAAACTATGGCTACACCTTC
NA | once | TRBJ2-5 | TRBV12-2 | CASRGGSGGRETQYF | TGTGCAAGTCGCGGAGGTAGCGGGGGTAGAGAGACCCAGTACTTC
NA | NA | TRBJ1-2 | TRBV4-2 | CASSQLSTNYGYTF | TGTGCCAGCAGCCAATTGTCTACCAACTATGGCTACACCTTC
NA | NA | TRBJ2-3 | TRBV15 | CATSHYGDTQYF | TGTGCCACCAGTCACTACGGAGATACGCAGTATTTT